This T cell receptor beta chain was observed in a study of blood T cell repertoires in COVID-19. Study summary: T cells, B-cell-depleted T cells, or PBMCs supplied cDNA or gDNA.

Patients of the Seattle cohort, enrolled during active infection, were followed longitudinally. About this clone itself: The sample carries other DNA sequences with the same CDR3.

V gave up 0 bases and J gave up 0 bases, with 7 bases separating them. The CDR3 has 14 residues. Germline lookup yields CDR1 SGHNT and CDR2 YYREEE (reference sequence). Source study methods: Amplification with reference gene primers provided the estimates of nucleated cell counts. Libraries were prepared by immunoSEQ multiplex PCR; TCRdb keeps only in-frame clonotypes and omits some of them. That table supplies the V and J calls and clone size; D and trimming were determined from the DNA. The sample includes about half a million clones, roughly 89% of them seen just once. V usage is TRBV5-4 and J usage is TRBJ2-7; possibly TRBD2 for D (6 bases). The clonotype comes from a man aged 18-30 years with COVID-19, enrolled during active disease. Sequences were obtained from peripheral blood. Written as DNA, the CDR3 is TGTGCCAGCAGCTTGGGGGGAGGCTCCTACGAGCAGTACTTC. Translation gives CASSLGGGSYEQYF.